Included here is one TCR beta chain sequence, with context. V gave up 0 bases and J gave up 8 bases, with 8 bases separating them. Per the germline V gene, CDR1 is SEHNR and CDR2 is FQNEAQ (reference sequence). This CDR3 has 13 amino acids. The data are from a study of response to subunit inactivated influenza vaccine. Each CDR3 protein is one row after TCRdb ran MiXCR on the RT-PCR reads. This table holds over 150,000 distinct CDR3 sequences, around a tenth found once. The sequence was obtained from a man aged 50 to 75 who received an inactivated influenza vaccine. The chain carries TRBV7-9 and TRBJ2-1; D is unresolved. The sample here was CD8+ T cells sorted from PBMCs, taken less than 30 months after vaccination. In nucleotides, the CDR3 is TGTGCCAGCAGCTTAGCGTACGGTGATGAGCAGTTCTTC. Translation: CASSLAYGDEQFF.